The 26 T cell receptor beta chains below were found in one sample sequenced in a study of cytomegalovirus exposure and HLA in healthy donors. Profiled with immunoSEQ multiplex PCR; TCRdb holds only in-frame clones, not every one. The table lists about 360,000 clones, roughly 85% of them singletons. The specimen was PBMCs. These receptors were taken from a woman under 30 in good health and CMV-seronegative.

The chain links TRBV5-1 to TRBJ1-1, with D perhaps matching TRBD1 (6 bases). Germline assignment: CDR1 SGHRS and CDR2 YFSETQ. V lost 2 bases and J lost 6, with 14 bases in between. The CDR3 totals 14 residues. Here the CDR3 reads CASSLFEGVAEAFF. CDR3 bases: TGCGCCAGCAGCTTATTCGAGGGGGTGGCTGAAGCTTTCTTT.

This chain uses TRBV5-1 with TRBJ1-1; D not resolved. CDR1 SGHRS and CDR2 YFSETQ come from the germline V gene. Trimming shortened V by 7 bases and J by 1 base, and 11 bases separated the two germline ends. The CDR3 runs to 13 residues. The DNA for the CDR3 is TGCGCCAGCGGTCGGGAGCGGAACACTGAAGCTTTCTTT. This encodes CASGRERNTEAFF.

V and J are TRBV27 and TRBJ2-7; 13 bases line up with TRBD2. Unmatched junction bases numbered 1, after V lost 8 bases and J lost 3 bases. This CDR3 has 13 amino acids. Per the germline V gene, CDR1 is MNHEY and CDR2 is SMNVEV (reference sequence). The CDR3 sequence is CASGLAGDYEQYF. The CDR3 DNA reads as TGTGCCAGCGGACTAGCGGGGGACTACGAGCAGTACTTC.

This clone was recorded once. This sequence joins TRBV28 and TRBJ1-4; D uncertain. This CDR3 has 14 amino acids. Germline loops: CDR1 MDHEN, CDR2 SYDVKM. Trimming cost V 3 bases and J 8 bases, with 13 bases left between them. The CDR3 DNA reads TGTGCCAGCAGTTTTAGGGCACGGGAAGAAAAACTGTTTTTT. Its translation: CASSFRAREEKLFF.

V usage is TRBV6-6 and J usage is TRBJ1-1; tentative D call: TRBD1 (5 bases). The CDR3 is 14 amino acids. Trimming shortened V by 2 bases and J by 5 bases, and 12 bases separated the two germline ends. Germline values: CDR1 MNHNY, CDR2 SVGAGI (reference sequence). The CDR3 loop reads CASSYAGGTTEAFF. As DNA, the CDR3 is TGTGCCAGCAGTTACGCCGGGGGGACGACTGAAGCTTTCTTT.

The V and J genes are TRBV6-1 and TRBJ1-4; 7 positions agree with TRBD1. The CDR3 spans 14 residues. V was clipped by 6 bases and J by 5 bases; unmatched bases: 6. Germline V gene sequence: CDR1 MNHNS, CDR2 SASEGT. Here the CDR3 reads CASRSTGFNEKLFF. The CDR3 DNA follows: TGTGCCAGCAGATCGACAGGGTTCAATGAAAAACTGTTTTTT.

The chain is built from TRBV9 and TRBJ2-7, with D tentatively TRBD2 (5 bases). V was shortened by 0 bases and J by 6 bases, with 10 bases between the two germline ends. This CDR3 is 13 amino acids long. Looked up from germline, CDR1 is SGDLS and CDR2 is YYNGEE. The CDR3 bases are TGTGCCAGCAGCGTAGGGTATAGCGCCGAGCAGTACTTC. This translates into CASSVGYSAEQYF.

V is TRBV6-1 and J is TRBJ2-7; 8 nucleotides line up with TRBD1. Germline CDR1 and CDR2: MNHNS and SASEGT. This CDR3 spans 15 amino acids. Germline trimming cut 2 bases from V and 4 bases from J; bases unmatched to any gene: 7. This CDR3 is CASSETTGAAYEQYF. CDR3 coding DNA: TGTGCCAGCAGTGAAACGACAGGGGCCGCTTACGAGCAGTACTTC.

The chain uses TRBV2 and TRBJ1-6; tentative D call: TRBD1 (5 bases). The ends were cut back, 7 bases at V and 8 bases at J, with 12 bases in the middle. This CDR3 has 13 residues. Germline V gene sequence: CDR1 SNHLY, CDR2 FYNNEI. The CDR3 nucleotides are TGTGCCAGCACTAGGGGTTTAGATTCACCCCTCCACTTT. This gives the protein CASTRGLDSPLHF.

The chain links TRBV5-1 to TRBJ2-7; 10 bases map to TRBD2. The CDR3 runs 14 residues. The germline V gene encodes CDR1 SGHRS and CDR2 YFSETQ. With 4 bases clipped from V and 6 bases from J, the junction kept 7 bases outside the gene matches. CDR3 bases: TGCGCCAGCAGCCCGGGGCTAGCGGGAGTCGAGCAGTACTTC. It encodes CASSPGLAGVEQYF.

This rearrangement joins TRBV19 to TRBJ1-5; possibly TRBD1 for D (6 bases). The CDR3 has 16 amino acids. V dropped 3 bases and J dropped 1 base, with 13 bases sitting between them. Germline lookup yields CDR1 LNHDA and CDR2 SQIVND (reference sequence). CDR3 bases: TGTGCCAGTAGTATTCCCCGCCAGGGGAGCAATCAGCCCCAGCATTTT. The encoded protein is CASSIPRQGSNQPQHF.

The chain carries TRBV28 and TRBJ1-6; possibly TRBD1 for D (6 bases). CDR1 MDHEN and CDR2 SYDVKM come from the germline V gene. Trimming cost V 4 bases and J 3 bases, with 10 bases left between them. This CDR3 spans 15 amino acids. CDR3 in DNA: TGTGCCAGCAGTTCAACAGGGAACTATAATTCACCCCTCCACTTT. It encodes CASSSTGNYNSPLHF.

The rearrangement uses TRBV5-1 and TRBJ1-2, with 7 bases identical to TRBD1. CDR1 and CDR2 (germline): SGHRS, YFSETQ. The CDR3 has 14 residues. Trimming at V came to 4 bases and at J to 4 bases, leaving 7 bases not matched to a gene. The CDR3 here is CASSGTGQVYGYTF. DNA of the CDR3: TGCGCCAGCAGCGGCACCGGACAGGTCTATGGCTACACCTTC.

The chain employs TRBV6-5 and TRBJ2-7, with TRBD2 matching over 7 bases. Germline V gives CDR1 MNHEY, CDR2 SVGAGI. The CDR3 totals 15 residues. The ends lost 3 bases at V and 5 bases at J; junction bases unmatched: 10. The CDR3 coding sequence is TGTGCCAGCAGTTATGGGCGGGGGATGGGAAACGAGCAGTACTTC. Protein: CASSYGRGMGNEQYF.

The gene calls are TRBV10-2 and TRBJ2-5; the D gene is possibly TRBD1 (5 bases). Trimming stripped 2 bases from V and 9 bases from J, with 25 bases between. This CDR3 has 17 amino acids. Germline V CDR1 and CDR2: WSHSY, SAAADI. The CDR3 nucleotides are TGCGCCAGCAGTGAGGCCACGCAGGGTCTCCCCCCGTGGGCCCAGTACTTC. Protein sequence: CASSEATQGLPPWAQYF.

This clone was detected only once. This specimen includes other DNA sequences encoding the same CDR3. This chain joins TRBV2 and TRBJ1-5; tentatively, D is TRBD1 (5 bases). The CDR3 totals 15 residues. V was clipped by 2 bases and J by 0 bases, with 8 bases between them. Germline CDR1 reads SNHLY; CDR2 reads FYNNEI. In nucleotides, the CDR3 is TGTGCCAGCAGTGAACAGGGATCTAGCAATCAGCCCCAGCATTTT. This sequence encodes CASSEQGSSNQPQHF.

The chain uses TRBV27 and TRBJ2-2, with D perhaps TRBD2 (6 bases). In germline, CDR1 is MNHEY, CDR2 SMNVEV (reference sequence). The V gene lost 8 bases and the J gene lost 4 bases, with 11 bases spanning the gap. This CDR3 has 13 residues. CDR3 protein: CASRGIFTGELFF. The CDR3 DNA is TGTGCCAGCCGCGGGATCTTCACCGGGGAGCTGTTTTTT.

In DNA, the CDR3 is TGTGCCAGCAGTCCCCTAACAGGGGGTAAAGCTTTCTTT. Protein sequence: CASSPLTGGKAFF. V and J are TRBV28 and TRBJ1-1; 8 bases are shared with TRBD1. Germline V gene sequence: CDR1 MDHEN, CDR2 SYDVKM. V lost 5 bases to trimming and J lost 9 bases; unmatched junction nucleotides: 8. This CDR3 has 13 residues.

CDR3 nucleotide sequence: TGTGCCAGCAGCTCTGGACACCAGCCCCAGCATTTT. Its translation is CASSSGHQPQHF. The rearrangement joins TRBV6-5 to TRBJ1-5; D perhaps matches TRBD1 (5 bases). The CDR3 has 12 amino acids. Trimming shortened V by 6 bases and J by 7 bases, and 10 bases separated the two germline ends. CDR1 and CDR2 (germline): MNHEY, SVGAGI.

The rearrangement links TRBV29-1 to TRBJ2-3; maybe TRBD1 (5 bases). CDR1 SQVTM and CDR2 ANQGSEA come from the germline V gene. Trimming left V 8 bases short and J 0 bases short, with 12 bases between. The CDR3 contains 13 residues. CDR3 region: CSQGGASTDTQYF. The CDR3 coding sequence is TGCAGCCAAGGTGGGGCTAGCACAGATACGCAGTATTTT.

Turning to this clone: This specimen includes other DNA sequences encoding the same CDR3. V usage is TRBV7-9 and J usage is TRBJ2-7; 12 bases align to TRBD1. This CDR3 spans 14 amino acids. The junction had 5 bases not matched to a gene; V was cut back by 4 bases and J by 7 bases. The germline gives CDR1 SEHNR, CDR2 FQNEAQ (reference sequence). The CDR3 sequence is CASSSGQGAWEQYF. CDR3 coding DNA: TGTGCCAGCAGCTCGGGACAGGGGGCGTGGGAGCAGTACTTC.

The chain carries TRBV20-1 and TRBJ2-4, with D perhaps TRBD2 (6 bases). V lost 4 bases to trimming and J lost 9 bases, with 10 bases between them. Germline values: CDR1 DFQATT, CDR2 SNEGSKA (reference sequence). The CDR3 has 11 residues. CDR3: CSANSGGIQYF. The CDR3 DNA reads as TGCAGTGCTAACTCCGGGGGCATTCAGTACTTC.

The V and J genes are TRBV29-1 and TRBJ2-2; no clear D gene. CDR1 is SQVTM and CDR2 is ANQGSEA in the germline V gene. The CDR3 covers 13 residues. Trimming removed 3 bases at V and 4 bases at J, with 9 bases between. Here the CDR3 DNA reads TGCAGCGTTGATAAAAGCCTCACCGGGGAGCTGTTTTTT. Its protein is CSVDKSLTGELFF.

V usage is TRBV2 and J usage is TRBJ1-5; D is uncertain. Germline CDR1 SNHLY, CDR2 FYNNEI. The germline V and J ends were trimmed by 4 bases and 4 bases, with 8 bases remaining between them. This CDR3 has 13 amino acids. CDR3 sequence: CASSGALNQPQHF. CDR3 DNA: TGTGCCAGCAGTGGGGCTTTAAATCAGCCCCAGCATTTT.

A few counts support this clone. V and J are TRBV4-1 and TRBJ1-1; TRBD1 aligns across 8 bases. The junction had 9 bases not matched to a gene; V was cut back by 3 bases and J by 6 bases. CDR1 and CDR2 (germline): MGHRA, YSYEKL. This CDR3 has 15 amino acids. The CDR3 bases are TGCGCCAGCAGCCAGCCGGACAGGGCTCAGCCTGAAGCTTTCTTT. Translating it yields CASSQPDRAQPEAFF.

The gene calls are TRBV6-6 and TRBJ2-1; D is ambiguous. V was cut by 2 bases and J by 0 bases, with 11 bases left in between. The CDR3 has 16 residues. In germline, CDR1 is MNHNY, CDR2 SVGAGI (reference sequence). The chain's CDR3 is CASSYTRMSSYNEQFF. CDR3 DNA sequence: TGTGCCAGCAGTTACACCCGCATGAGCTCCTACAATGAGCAGTTCTTC.